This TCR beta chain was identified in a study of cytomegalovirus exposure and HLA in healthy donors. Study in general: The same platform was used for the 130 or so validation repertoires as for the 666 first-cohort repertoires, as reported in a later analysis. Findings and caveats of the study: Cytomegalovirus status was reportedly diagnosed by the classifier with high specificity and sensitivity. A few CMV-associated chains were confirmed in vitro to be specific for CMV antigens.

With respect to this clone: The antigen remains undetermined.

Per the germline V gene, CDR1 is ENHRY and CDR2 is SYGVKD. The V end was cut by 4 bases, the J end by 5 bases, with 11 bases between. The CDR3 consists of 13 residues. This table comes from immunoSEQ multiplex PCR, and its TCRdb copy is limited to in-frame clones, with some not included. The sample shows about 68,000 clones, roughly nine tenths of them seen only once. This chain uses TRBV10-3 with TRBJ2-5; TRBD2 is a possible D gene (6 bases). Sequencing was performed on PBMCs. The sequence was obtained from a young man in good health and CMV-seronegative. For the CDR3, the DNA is TGTGCCATCAGTGGGGGGGTGACGGAGACCCAGTACTTC. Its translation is CAISGGVTETQYF.